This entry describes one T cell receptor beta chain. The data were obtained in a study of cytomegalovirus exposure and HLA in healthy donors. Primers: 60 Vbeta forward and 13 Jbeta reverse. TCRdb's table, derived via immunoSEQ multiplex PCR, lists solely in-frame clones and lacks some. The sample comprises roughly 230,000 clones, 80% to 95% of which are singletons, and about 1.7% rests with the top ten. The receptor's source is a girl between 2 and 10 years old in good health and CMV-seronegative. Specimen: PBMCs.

The CDR3 loop is CARDGPGGGNQPQHF. The CDR3 region has the DNA TGTGCCAGAGATGGGCCGGGGGGTGGCAATCAGCCCCAGCATTTT. This chain uses TRBV6-4 with TRBJ1-5, with D perhaps TRBD1 (5 bases). Trimming took 9 bases from V and 2 from J, leaving 17 bases between them. CDR1 is MRHNA and CDR2 is SNTAGT in the germline V gene. The CDR3 sequence is 15 residues long.